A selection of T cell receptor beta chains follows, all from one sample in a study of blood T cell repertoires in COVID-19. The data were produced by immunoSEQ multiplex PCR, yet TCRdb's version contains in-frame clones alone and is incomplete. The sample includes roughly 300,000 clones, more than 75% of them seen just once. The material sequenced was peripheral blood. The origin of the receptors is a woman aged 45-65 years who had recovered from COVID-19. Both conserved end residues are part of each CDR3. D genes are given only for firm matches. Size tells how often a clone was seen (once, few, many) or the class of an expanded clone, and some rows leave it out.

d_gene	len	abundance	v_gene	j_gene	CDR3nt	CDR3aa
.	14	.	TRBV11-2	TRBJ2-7	TGTGCCAGCAGCTTCGAGGGATTAATCGACGAGCAGTACTTC	CASSFEGLIDEQYF
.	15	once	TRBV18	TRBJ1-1	TGTGCCAGCTCACCACGCAACACCTTTAACACTGAAGCTTTCTTT	CASSPRNTFNTEAFF
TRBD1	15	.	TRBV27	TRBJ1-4	TGTGCCAGCAGTTTAGAGGGACAGTTTAATGAAAAACTGTTTTTT	CASSLEGQFNEKLFF
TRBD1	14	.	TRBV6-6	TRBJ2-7	TGTGCCAGCATTCAAGGGGACAGGGTGAGCGAGCAGTACTTC	CASIQGDRVSEQYF
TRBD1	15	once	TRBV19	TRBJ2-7	TGTGCCAGTAGTGCCACCGGGACAGGACCCTACGAGCAGTACTTC	CASSATGTGPYEQYF
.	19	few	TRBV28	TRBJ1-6	TGTGCCAGCAGTTTGTCGGTCGGACAGCCGAGCTCCTATAATTCACCCCTCCACTTT	CASSLSVGQPSSYNSPLHF
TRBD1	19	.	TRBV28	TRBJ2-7	TGTGCCAGCAGTTTATGGACAGGGAGTGGGGGACGGAGCTCCTACGAGCAGTACTTC	CASSLWTGSGGRSSYEQYF
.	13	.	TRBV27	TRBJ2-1	TGTGCCAGCAGTTTTGGCAATTACAATGAGCAGTTCTTC	CASSFGNYNEQFF
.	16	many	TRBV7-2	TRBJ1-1	TGTGCCAGCAGCTTACAGGGTACTCCAATGAACACTGAAGCTTTCTTT	CASSLQGTPMNTEAFF
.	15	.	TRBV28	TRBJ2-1	TGTGCCAGCAGGGGGACTCCCGCTACCCACAATGAGCAGTTCTTC	CASRGTPATHNEQFF
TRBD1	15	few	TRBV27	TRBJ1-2	TGTGCCAGCAGTTTAAACAGGGGGCGTAACTATGGCTACACCTTC	CASSLNRGRNYGYTF
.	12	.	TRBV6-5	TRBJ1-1	TGTGCCACCAGCAGGGAGGGGTGGGAAGCTTTCTTT	CATSREGWEAFF
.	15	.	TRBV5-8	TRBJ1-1	TGTGCCAGCAGCTTGCCCGGCGGGGGTAACACTGAAGCTTTCTTT	CASSLPGGGNTEAFF
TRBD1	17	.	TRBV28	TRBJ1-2	TGTGCCAGCAGTCTACCGGGACAGCTTGTGGTCCGAAGAGGCTACACCTTC	CASSLPGQLVVRRGYTF
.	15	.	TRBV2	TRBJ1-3	TGTGCCAGCAGTGACCAGGGGAAGACTGGAAACACCATATATTTT	CASSDQGKTGNTIYF
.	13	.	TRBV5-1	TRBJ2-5	TGCGCCAGCAGCGTGGACCGGCAAGAGACCCAGTACTTC	CASSVDRQETQYF
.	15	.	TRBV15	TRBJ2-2	TGTGCCACCAGCCCTCGGCCGGGGGTCACCGGGGAGCTGTTTTTT	CATSPRPGVTGELFF
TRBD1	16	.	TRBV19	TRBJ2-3	TGTGCCAGTAGTCCCCGACAGGGGCCTAGCACAGATACGCAGTATTTT	CASSPRQGPSTDTQYF
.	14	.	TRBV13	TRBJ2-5	TGTGCCAGCAGCCAAAGGGACTCGGGGGAGACCCAGTACTTC	CASSQRDSGETQYF
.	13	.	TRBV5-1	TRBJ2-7	TGCGCCAGCAGCTTAGGGGGACCTTACGAGCAGTACTTC	CASSLGGPYEQYF
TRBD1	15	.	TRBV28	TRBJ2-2	TGTGCCAGCAGCGTAAAGACAGGGAAGTCCGGGGAGCTGTTTTTT	CASSVKTGKSGELFF
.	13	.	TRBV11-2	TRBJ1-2	TGTGCCAGCAGCTTGGGCCCCTACTATGGCTACACCTTC	CASSLGPYYGYTF
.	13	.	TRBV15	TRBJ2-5	TGTGCCACCAGCAGAGCACGGAGAGAGACCCAGTACTTC	CATSRARRETQYF
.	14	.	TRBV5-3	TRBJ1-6	TGTGCCAGACCGGGGCGGACAGATAATTCACCCCTCCACTTT	CARPGRTDNSPLHF
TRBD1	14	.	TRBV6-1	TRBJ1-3	TGTGCCAGCAGTGAGCCGGACAGGGCGAACACCATATATTTT	CASSEPDRANTIYF
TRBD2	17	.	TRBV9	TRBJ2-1	TGTGCCAGCAGCGTCAGAGTCCTAGCGGGGGGCCCCAATGAGCAGTTCTTC	CASSVRVLAGGPNEQFF
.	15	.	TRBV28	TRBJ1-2	TGTGCCAGCAGTTTACAAGGCGGGGATAACTATGGCTACACCTTC	CASSLQGGDNYGYTF
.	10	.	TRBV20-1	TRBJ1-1	TGCAGTGTTACGGTTTTAAAAGCTTTCTTT	CSVTVLKAFF
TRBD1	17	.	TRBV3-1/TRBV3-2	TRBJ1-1	TGTGCCAGCAGCCAAGATTGGACAGGGAGTCTGAACACTGAAGCTTTCTTT	CASSQDWTGSLNTEAFF
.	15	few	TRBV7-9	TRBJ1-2	TGTGCCAGCAGCCCCCCCCTCAGGGCCGGCTATGGCTACACCTTC	CASSPPLRAGYGYTF
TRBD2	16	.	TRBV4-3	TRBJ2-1	TGCGCCAGCAGCCAAGCGAGCGGGGCCTTCTACAATGAGCAGTTCTTC	CASSQASGAFYNEQFF
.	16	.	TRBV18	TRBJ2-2	TGTGCCAGCTCACCACCGTCGCAGGGGCCCACCGGGGAGCTGTTTTTT	CASSPPSQGPTGELFF
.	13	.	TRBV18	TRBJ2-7	TGTGCCAGCTCACCACGCGGGACCTACGAGCAGTACTTC	CASSPRGTYEQYF
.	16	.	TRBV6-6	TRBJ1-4	TGTGCCAGCAGAACCTCCGGGACACTTTACTTGGAAAAACTGTTTTTT	CASRTSGTLYLEKLFF
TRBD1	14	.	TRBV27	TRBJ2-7	TGTGCCAGCAGTCGGGACAGAGGTCCCTACGAGCAGTACTTC	CASSRDRGPYEQYF
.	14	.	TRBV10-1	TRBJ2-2	TGCGCCAGCAGTAAGACAGAGAACACCGGGGAGCTGTTTTTT	CASSKTENTGELFF
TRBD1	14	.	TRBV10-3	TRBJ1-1	TGTGCCATCAGCGGGACAGGAGGGAACACTGAAGCTTTCTTT	CAISGTGGNTEAFF
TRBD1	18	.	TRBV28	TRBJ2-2	TGTGCCAGCGCCCCTTCGGGTACGGGACAGAGAAACACCGGGGAGCTGTTTTTT	CASAPSGTGQRNTGELFF
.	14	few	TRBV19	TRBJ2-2	TGTGCCAGTAGACGGGTCGCGAACACCGGGGAGCTGTTTTTT	CASRRVANTGELFF
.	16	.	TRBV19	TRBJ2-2	TGTGCCAGTAGTATTGCGGCTCTAGCGAAGACCGGGGAGCTGTTTTTT	CASSIAALAKTGELFF
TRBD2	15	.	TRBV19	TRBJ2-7	TGTGCCAGTAGCGGAAAAGCGGGAAAGTCCTACGAGCAGTACTTC	CASSGKAGKSYEQYF
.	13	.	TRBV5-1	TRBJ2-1	TGCGCCAGCAGCTACAGGGAGGGGAATGAGCAGTTCTTC	CASSYREGNEQFF
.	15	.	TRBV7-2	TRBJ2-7	TGTGCCAGCAGCTCAAGTCAGGGGGGTTACTACGAGCAGTACTTC	CASSSSQGGYYEQYF
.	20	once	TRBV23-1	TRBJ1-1	TGCGCCAGCACCGTTACAGCGCCGGGAGACGGACATCTCATGAACACTGAAGCTTTCTTT	CASTVTAPGDGHLMNTEAFF
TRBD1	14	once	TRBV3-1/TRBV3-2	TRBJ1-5	TGTGCCAGCAGCCCCGGACAGGGTAGGGAGCCCCAGCATTTT	CASSPGQGREPQHF
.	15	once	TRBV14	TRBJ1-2	TGTGCCAGCAGCCTCAACTTACAGGGATTTAGTGGCTACACCTTC	CASSLNLQGFSGYTF
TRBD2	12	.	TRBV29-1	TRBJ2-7	TGCAGCGTAACCGGACTAGCAAACGAGCAGTACTTC	CSVTGLANEQYF
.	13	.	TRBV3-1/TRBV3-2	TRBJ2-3	TGTGCCAGCAGCCGGGGAGGTATAGATACGCAGTATTTT	CASSRGGIDTQYF
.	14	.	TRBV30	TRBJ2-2	TGTGCCTGGAGGTCCCCGGGAGTCACCGGGGAGCTGTTTTTT	CAWRSPGVTGELFF
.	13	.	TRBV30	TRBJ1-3	TGTGCCTGGAGTAAAACAGGGGGAAACACCATATATTTT	CAWSKTGGNTIYF
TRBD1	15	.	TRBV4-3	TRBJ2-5	TGCGCCAGCAGCCAAGATCCGGGACAGGTAGAGACCCAGTACTTC	CASSQDPGQVETQYF
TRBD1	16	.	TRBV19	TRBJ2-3	TGTGCCAGTAGTATCAGGACGGGACAGGGAGGGGATACGCAGTATTTT	CASSIRTGQGGDTQYF